This TCR beta chain stems from a study of shared clonotypes between healthy human individuals. Broader study findings: Naive subsets, compared against memory subsets, generally had larger estimated richness values. Rarefaction curves obtained for sorted subsets showed sequencing incomplete despite large depth.

Methods used by the authors: Filtering was not the same, since immunoSEQ gave junction-only sequences without quality scores. Libraries were prepared by immunoSEQ multiplex PCR; TCRdb keeps only in-frame clonotypes and omits some of them. V and J calls and clone size follow that table, whereas D and trimming were derived from the DNA. The sample records about 1.1 million clones, 70% to 80% being singletons. Remarks on this clone: Its antigen remains unknown.

Germline-derived CDR1 and CDR2 are SEHNR and FQNEAQ (reference sequence). The germline V and J ends were trimmed by 5 bases and 4 bases, with 20 bases remaining between them. The CDR3 is made up of 16 amino acids. Specimen: memory CD4+ T cells from PBMCs. As for subset: CD45RA-negative fraction. This TCR came from a man aged 18 to 29 in good health. Some clones in this sample may be carry-over from other donors' samples. The genes are TRBV7-9 and TRBJ1-2; the D gene is possibly TRBD1 (5 bases). The CDR3 DNA sequence: TGTGCCAGCAGCCAAAGGGACCATGGAAAGACCTATGGCTACACCTTC. Translating gives CASSQRDHGKTYGYTF.